This T cell receptor (beta chain) was recorded in a study of beta chain features in type 1 diabetes. As for this clone: What it binds is unknown.

General observations from the study: Significant though moderate, a shortening of TCRB CDR3s appeared in all four CD4+ subsets of Type 1 diabetes patients. Compared with healthy donors, patients appeared to share more similar naive, central memory and regulatory TCRB repertoires.

Germline loops: CDR1 MNHNS, CDR2 SASEGT. V shed 7 bases, J shed 4 bases, and the junction held 3 bases outside the gene matches. This CDR3 is 13 amino acids long. The investigators reverse transcribed all of the isolated RNA, so they sequenced expressed TCRB transcripts. TCRdb keeps only in-frame clones here, not all; method: immunoSEQ multiplex PCR. The table includes 310,000 or so clones, approximately 16% detected once. The receptor comes from a man in his late teens or twenties with type 1 diabetes. The material sequenced was naive CD4+ T cells from blood. The J gene is TRBJ2-3, the V gene TRBV6-1; 9 positions match TRBD2. The CDR3 bases are TGTGCCAGCAAGACTAGCGGAGCAGATACGCAGTATTTT. Translated, it gives CASKTSGADTQYF.